This T cell receptor beta chain originates from a study of T cell responses to AZD1222 COVID-19 vaccine. Measured with immunoSEQ multiplex PCR; TCRdb has only the in-frame clones, and not every one. The sample has just over 80,000 clones; approximately 90% are singletons. Germline-derived CDR1 and CDR2 are LGHDT and YNNKEL (reference sequence). The V gene lost 1 base and the J gene lost 0 bases, with 11 bases spanning the gap. This CDR3 comprises 16 residues. Sequenced material: peripheral blood, taken on day 0 of AZD1222 vaccination. The receptor was derived from an adult in good health. This chain links TRBV3-1 (or the pseudogene TRBV3-2) with TRBJ2-3; D unclear. The CDR3, as DNA: TGTGCCAGCAGCCAAGGTGCGGTAACTAGCACAGATACGCAGTATTTT. As protein: CASSQGAVTSTDTQYF.